The entry below gives a single T cell receptor (beta chain) sequence along with its context. These data belong to a study of blood T cell repertoires in COVID-19. Study at large: Some COVID-19 samples were acute and others convalescent; all came from the United States, Italy and Spain.

Study processing details: Amplification from reference gene primers served as the basis for estimated nucleated cell counts. Only in-frame clones appear in the TCRdb table, and some are missing; sequencing was by immunoSEQ multiplex PCR. Clone size and the V and J calls come from that table; the DNA yielded D and trimming. Of a few hundred thousand clones listed, 85% are singletons. The germline V gene has CDR1 MDHEN and CDR2 SYDVKM. The CDR3 extends over 15 amino acids. Trimming took 7 bases from V and 4 from J, leaving 17 bases between them. The chain uses TRBV28 and TRBJ1-3, with D maybe TRBD1 (5 bases). The sequencing input was peripheral blood. The receptor was derived from a woman younger than 35 with acute or convalescent COVID-19. The CDR3 DNA sequence: TGTGCCAGCACCGAACCGGGGGGGTTAGGAAACACCATATATTTT. This encodes CASTEPGGLGNTIYF.